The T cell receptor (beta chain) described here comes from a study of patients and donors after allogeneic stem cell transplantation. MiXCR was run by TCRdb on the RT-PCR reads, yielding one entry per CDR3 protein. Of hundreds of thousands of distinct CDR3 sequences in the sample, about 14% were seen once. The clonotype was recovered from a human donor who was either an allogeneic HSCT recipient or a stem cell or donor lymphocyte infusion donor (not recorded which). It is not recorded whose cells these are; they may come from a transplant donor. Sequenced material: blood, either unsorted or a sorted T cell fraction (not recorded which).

The CDR3 nucleotides read TGTGCCAGCAGTTACCCGGGTCGAAGGGAGGCCTCTGGGGCCAACGTCCTGACTTTC. This translates into CASSYPGRREASGANVLTF. The rearrangement uses TRBV6-2 or TRBV6-3 and TRBJ2-6; possible D gene TRBD2, 6 bases. The ends were cut back, 2 bases at V and 0 bases at J, with 17 bases in the middle. The CDR3 has 19 amino acids. Germline CDR1 and CDR2: MNHEY and SVGEGT.